This entry lists 25 T cell receptor beta chains sequenced from one sample in a study of beta chain features in type 1 diabetes. The entirety of the isolated RNA underwent reverse transcription, so expressed TCRB transcripts were sequenced. Sequencing was performed with immunoSEQ multiplex PCR; in TCRdb, only in-frame clones are kept and a portion is missing. The sample lists 500,000 to 800,000 clones; roughly 12% were seen once. Study-wide findings and caveats: Shortening that was moderate but significant affected the TCRB CDR3s of Type 1 diabetes patients in all four CD4+ subsets.

No antigens are known for them. Sequenced input: naive CD4+ T cells from blood. Every receptor here comes from a man younger than 40 with type 1 diabetes.

The chain has TRBV28 and TRBJ2-7; 12 nucleotides align to TRBD1. V was pared by 7 bases and J by 3 bases, with 10 bases of the junction left unmatched. Germline loops: CDR1 MDHEN, CDR2 SYDVKM. There are 16 residues in the CDR3. The CDR3 spells CASTLGGQGAYYEQYF. CDR3 DNA: TGTGCCAGCACCCTAGGGGGACAGGGGGCATACTACGAGCAGTACTTC.

This clone was seen more than once but under ten times. This sequence joins TRBV29-1 and TRBJ1-2, with D tentatively TRBD1 (5 bases). In germline, CDR1 is SQVTM, CDR2 ANQGSEA. Trimming cost V 4 bases and J 7 bases, with 19 bases left between them. The CDR3 length is 14 residues. The CDR3 region has the DNA TGCAGCGTTGGGGACGGTATCCAACTAGCTGGCTACACCTTC. This gives the protein CSVGDGIQLAGYTF.

This clone was recorded a few times. The chain carries TRBV27 and TRBJ1-2; D is perhaps TRBD1 (5 bases). Trimming left V 0 bases short and J 3 bases short, with 11 bases between. Germline-derived CDR1 and CDR2 are MNHEY and SMNVEV (reference sequence). The CDR3 is 15 amino acids. This CDR3 reads CASSLSGRAYYGYTF. CDR3 DNA: TGTGCCAGCAGTTTATCAGGCAGGGCCTACTATGGCTACACCTTC.

This chain's CDR3 is CASSPTGTGFYEQYF. The CDR3 coding sequence is TGTGCCAGCTCACCAACCGGGACAGGGTTTTACGAGCAGTACTTC. The V call is TRBV18, the J call TRBJ2-7; 9 positions match TRBD1. V shed 2 bases and J 4 bases; nucleotides not matched to a gene: 6. This CDR3 contains 15 residues. Germline CDR1 is KGHSH and CDR2 is LQKENI. Full variable domain (missing parts from reference TRBV18 and TRBJ2-7): NAGVMQNPRHLVRRRGQEARLRCSPMKGHSHVYWYRQLPEEGLKFMVYLQKENIIDESGMPKERFSAEFPKEGPSILRIQQVVRGDSAAYFCASSPTGTGFYEQYFGPGTRLTVT.

This clone was counted only a few times. The chain is built from TRBV4-3 and TRBJ1-2, with TRBD1 matching over 9 bases. The CDR3 covers 13 residues. The V segment lost 4 bases and the J segment 6 bases; nucleotides outside the gene matches: 3. CDR1 LGHNA and CDR2 YSLEER come from the germline V gene. CDR3 sequence reads: CASSPGTGNGYTF. The DNA for the CDR3 is TGCGCCAGCAGCCCCGGGACAGGGAATGGCTACACCTTC.

This clone came up a few times. The V gene is TRBV5-1, the J gene TRBJ2-7; 9 bases match TRBD2. This CDR3 comprises 13 residues. Germline CDR1 reads SGHRS; CDR2 reads YFSETQ. CDR3 nucleotides: TGCGCTAAACCCGGACTAGCGAGTTTCGAGCAGTACTTC. Protein product: CAKPGLASFEQYF.

This rearrangement joins TRBV4-2 to TRBJ1-3; 10 positions agree with TRBD1. Germline V gene data show CDR1 as LGHNA and CDR2 as YNFKEQ. The CDR3 is 18 amino acids. The V segment lost 1 base and the J segment 0 bases; nucleotides outside the gene matches: 6. The CDR3 DNA reads as TGTGCCAGCAGCCAAGCGGGACAGGGGAGGGCCTCTGGAAACACCATATATTTT. Translation: CASSQAGQGRASGNTIYF.

The rearrangement uses TRBV7-9 and TRBJ2-1; 12 bases line up with TRBD2. CDR1 and CDR2 from the germline V gene are SEHNR and FQNEAQ (reference sequence). CDR3 length equals 13 residues. The V segment lost 6 bases and the J segment 9 bases; nucleotides outside the gene matches: 3. The CDR3: CASRAGLAGEQFF. CDR3 sequence (DNA): TGTGCCAGCAGGGCGGGACTAGCGGGTGAGCAGTTCTTC.

CDR3 residues: CASSVDPVAGHYGYTF. CDR3 nucleotides: TGTGCCAGCAGCGTAGACCCCGTTGCGGGGCACTATGGCTACACCTTC. This chain joins TRBV9 and TRBJ1-2, with D possibly TRBD1 on 5 matching bases. This CDR3 comprises 16 residues. Trimming removed 0 bases at V and 3 bases at J, with 15 bases between. Per the germline V gene, CDR1 is SGDLS and CDR2 is YYNGEE.

About this clone: The sample has other DNA sequences that encode this CDR3 too. The gene calls are TRBV30 and TRBJ1-5; D unclear. Trimming removed 0 bases from V and 5 bases from J, with 8 bases in between. Germline V gives CDR1 GTSNPN, CDR2 SVGIG (reference sequence). The CDR3 consists of 13 residues. The CDR3 spells CAWSVLGDQPQHF. The DNA of the CDR3 is TGTGCCTGGAGTGTACTGGGTGATCAGCCCCAGCATTTT.

The table lists this clone with a few counts. This chain connects TRBV7-2 to TRBJ2-7, with a possible D match to TRBD1 (6 bases). The CDR3 contains 13 residues. Trimming pared 7 bases from V and 3 bases from J, leaving 13 bases between. The germline V gene encodes CDR1 SGHTA and CDR2 FQGNSA. CDR3 residues: CASNTGSGYEQYF. CDR3 bases: TGTGCCAGCAACACAGGGTCCGGCTACGAGCAGTACTTC. Using reference TRBV7-2 and TRBJ2-7 for the parts outside the CDR3, the full variable domain is GAGVSQSPSNKVTEKGKDVELRCDPISGHTALYWYRQSLGQGLEFLIYFQGNSAPDKSGLPSDRFSAERTGGSVSTLTIQRTQQEDSAVYLCASNTGSGYEQYFGPGTRLTVT.

This clone was counted a few times. The V call is TRBV11-2, the J call TRBJ2-4; no firm D call. CDR3 length: 15 residues. V dropped 6 bases and J dropped 0 bases, with 12 bases sitting between them. CDR1 and CDR2 (germline): SGHAT, FQNNGV. The CDR3 spells CASRSGLLAKNIQYF. The CDR3, as DNA: TGTGCCAGCAGAAGTGGGCTACTAGCCAAAAACATTCAGTACTTC.

This clone appeared a few times. The chain recombines TRBV25-1 with TRBJ2-5; 9 nucleotides match TRBD1. Gene TRBJ2-7 matches the end of the DNA better, so the J call may be wrong. The CDR3 has 15 amino acids. The germline V gene has CDR1 MGHDK and CDR2 SYGVNS. CDR3 DNA: TGTGCCAGCAGTGGCGGCGGGACAGGGCGATACGAGCAGTACTTC. Translation: CASSGGGTGRYEQYF.

This clone was seen a few times. J is TRBJ2-1 and V is TRBV9; D may be TRBD2 (6 bases). Trimming removed 3 bases from V and 2 bases from J, with 15 bases in between. The CDR3 is made up of 16 amino acids. CDR1 SGDLS and CDR2 YYNGEE come from the germline V gene. The CDR3 here is CASSAHLLAPYNEQFF. The CDR3 coding sequence is TGTGCCAGCAGCGCCCACCTACTAGCACCCTACAATGAGCAGTTCTTC.

This chain connects TRBV6-5 to TRBJ2-5, with 9 bases that match TRBD2. The ends lost 7 bases at V and 4 bases at J; junction bases unmatched: 7. Germline V gene data show CDR1 as MNHEY and CDR2 as SVGAGI. The CDR3 has 14 amino acids. This chain's CDR3 is CASKPAGGRETQYF. CDR3 in DNA: TGTGCCAGCAAACCGGCGGGGGGGCGAGAGACCCAGTACTTC.

As for this clone: The same CDR3 can be traced to other DNA sequences in this sample. The CDR3 coding sequence is TGTGCCATCAGTGAGTCACTAGCGGGGGAAACAGATACGCAGTATTTT. The encoded protein is CAISESLAGETDTQYF. The V gene is TRBV10-3, the J gene TRBJ2-3; 11 nucleotides align to TRBD2. Germline values: CDR1 ENHRY, CDR2 SYGVKD. V gave up 0 bases and J gave up 3 bases; unmatched junction bases: 2. This CDR3 region has 16 residues.

This clone was recorded a few times. Additional DNA sequences in this sample encode the identical CDR3. J is TRBJ1-2 and V is TRBV7-2; D uncertain. This CDR3 comprises 12 residues. Germline V gene data show CDR1 as SGHTA and CDR2 as FQGNSA. Trimming cost V 1 base and J 5 bases, with 5 bases left between them. CDR3 sequence reads: CASSLDRYGYTF. In DNA, the CDR3 is TGTGCCAGCAGCTTAGACAGATATGGCTACACCTTC.

The rearrangement links TRBV27 to TRBJ1-2, with 10 bases identical to TRBD1. V dropped 11 bases and J dropped 4; count of bases not matched to a gene: 4. Germline V gene sequence: CDR1 MNHEY, CDR2 SMNVEV (reference sequence). This CDR3 has 12 residues. The CDR3 DNA reads TGTGCCGCCTGGACAGGGGGCTATGGCTACACCTTC. Residues: CAAWTGGYGYTF.

A few counts support this clone. The rearrangement joins TRBV30 to TRBJ1-2; the match to TRBD1 covers 8 bases. Germline loops: CDR1 GTSNPN, CDR2 SVGIG (reference sequence). V lost 4 bases to trimming and J lost 0 bases; unmatched junction nucleotides: 7. The CDR3 has 15 residues. The CDR3 region is CAWKRTGRTNYGYTF. The CDR3 DNA reads as TGTGCCTGGAAGCGGACAGGGCGGACTAACTATGGCTACACCTTC.

This chain links TRBV28 with TRBJ2-7, with unresolved D. The CDR3 extends over 13 amino acids. The ends were cut back, 4 bases at V and 3 bases at J, with 10 bases in the middle. Germline V gene data show CDR1 as MDHEN and CDR2 as SYDVKM. This chain's CDR3 is CASSYGQDYEQYF. In DNA, the CDR3 is TGTGCCAGCAGTTACGGGCAGGACTACGAGCAGTACTTC.

This clone was counted between two and nine times. The CDR3 DNA follows: TGTGCCAGCAGCTTTAATCCGGGGTACAATGAGCAGTTCTTC. Translated: CASSFNPGYNEQFF. The chain couples TRBV7-9 to TRBJ2-1, with D perhaps TRBD2 (5 bases). This CDR3 spans 14 amino acids. V lost 3 bases, J lost 4 bases, and 10 bases lay in between. Looked up from germline, CDR1 is SEHNR and CDR2 is FQNEAQ (reference sequence).

Only a few counts were recorded for this clone. The chain employs TRBV5-8 and TRBJ2-7, with D perhaps matching TRBD1 or TRBD2 (5 bases each). The CDR3 covers 14 residues. Trimming took 4 bases from V and 2 from J, leaving 13 bases between them. Germline lookup yields CDR1 SGHTS and CDR2 YDEGEE. CDR3 loop: CASSPRLGAYEQYF. The CDR3 DNA sequence: TGTGCCAGCAGCCCGAGACTGGGGGCCTACGAGCAGTACTTC.

This clone showed up just a few times. Other DNA sequences in the sample encode the same CDR3. This chain uses TRBV18 with TRBJ1-6; 8 positions match TRBD1. The CDR3 covers 14 residues. CDR1 KGHSH and CDR2 LQKENI come from the germline V gene. The V and J ends lost 3 bases and 6 bases, in that order; junction bases with no gene match: 1. CDR3 amino acids: CASSPGQGNSPLHF. CDR3 in DNA: TGTGCCAGCTCACCTGGACAGGGTAATTCACCCCTCCACTTT. The variable domain in full, completed from reference TRBV18 and TRBJ1-6, reads NAGVMQNPRHLVRRRGQEARLRCSPMKGHSHVYWYRQLPEEGLKFMVYLQKENIIDESGMPKERFSAEFPKEGPSILRIQQVVRGDSAAYFCASSPGQGNSPLHFGNGTRLTVT.

This clone was detected a few times. V gene TRBV30 combines with J gene TRBJ2-7, with TRBD1 identical over 8 bases. CDR1 is GTSNPN and CDR2 is SVGIG in the germline V gene (reference sequence). This CDR3 has 12 residues. The ends lost 2 bases at V and 9 bases at J; junction bases unmatched: 6. The CDR3 region is CAWSMTGEGQYF. CDR3 nucleotide sequence: TGTGCCTGGAGTATGACAGGGGAAGGGCAGTACTTC.

This chain joins TRBV9 and TRBJ1-2; D is undetermined. This CDR3 region has 15 residues. With 4 bases removed from V and 2 bases from J, the gap between germline ends came to 15 bases. Looked up from germline, CDR1 is SGDLS and CDR2 is YYNGEE. Here the CDR3 reads CASSRRLDGNYGYTF. The DNA of the CDR3 is TGTGCCAGCAGCCGTCGGCTCGATGGGAACTATGGCTACACCTTC.